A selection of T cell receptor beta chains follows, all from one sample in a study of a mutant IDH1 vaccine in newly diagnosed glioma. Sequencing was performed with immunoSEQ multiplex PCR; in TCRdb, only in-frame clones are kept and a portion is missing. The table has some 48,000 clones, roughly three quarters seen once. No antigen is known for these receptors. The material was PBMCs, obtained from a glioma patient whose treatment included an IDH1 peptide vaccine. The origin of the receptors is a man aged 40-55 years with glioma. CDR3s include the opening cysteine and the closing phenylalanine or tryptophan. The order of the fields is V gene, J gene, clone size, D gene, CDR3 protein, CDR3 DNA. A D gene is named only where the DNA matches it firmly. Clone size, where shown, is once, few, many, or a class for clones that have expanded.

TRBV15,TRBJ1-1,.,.,CATSREWGVGTEAFF,TGTGCCACCAGCAGAGAATGGGGAGTGGGGACTGAAGCTTTCTTT
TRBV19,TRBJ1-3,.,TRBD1,CASSIGRDRYLSGNTIYF,TGTGCCAGTAGTATCGGCCGGGACAGGTACCTCTCTGGAAACACCATATATTTT
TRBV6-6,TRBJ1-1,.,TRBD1,CASSSTGQGGEAFF,TGTGCCAGCAGCTCGACAGGGCAGGGCGGGGAAGCTTTCTTT
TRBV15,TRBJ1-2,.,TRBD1,CATSSPTGGLGYTF,TGTGCCACCAGCAGTCCGACAGGGGGACTCGGCTACACCTTC
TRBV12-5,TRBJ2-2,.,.,CASGSRDTGELFF,TGTGCTAGTGGTTCTAGGGACACCGGGGAGCTGTTTTTT
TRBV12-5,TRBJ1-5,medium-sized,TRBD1,CASGLDADREEPQHF,TGTGCTAGTGGTTTGGACGCGGACAGGGAGGAGCCCCAGCATTTT
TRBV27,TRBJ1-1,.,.,CASSLGAGIRTEAFF,TGTGCCAGCAGTTTGGGGGCAGGGATCAGGACTGAAGCTTTCTTT
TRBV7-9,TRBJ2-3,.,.,CASSLALIRGADTQYF,TGTGCCAGCAGCTTAGCGCTAATCAGGGGGGCGGATACGCAGTATTTT
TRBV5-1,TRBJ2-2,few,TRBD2,CASSLAPGLAGTGTGELFF,TGCGCCAGCAGCTTGGCCCCGGGACTAGCGGGGACTGGCACCGGGGAGCTGTTTTTT
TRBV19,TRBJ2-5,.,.,CASSIWGLETQYF,TGTGCCAGTAGTATTTGGGGCCTCGAGACCCAGTACTTC
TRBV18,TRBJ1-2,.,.,CASSPPNRAGKGNYGYTF,TGTGCCAGCTCACCACCCAACCGGGCAGGGAAGGGGAACTATGGCTACACCTTC
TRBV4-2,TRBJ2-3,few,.,CASLRDIPTDTQYF,TGTGCCAGCTTGAGGGACATACCCACAGATACGCAGTATTTT
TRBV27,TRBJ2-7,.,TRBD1,CASSPQGAGSYEQYF,TGTGCCAGCAGCCCGCAGGGGGCGGGCTCCTACGAGCAGTACTTC
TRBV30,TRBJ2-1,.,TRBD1,CAWGRPGQGPFGQFF,TGTGCCTGGGGACGTCCGGGACAGGGGCCGTTTGGGCAGTTCTTC
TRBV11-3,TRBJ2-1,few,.,CASSSGGSYNEQFF,TGTGCCAGCAGTTCCGGGGGATCTTACAATGAGCAGTTCTTC
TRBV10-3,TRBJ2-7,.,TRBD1,CAISEPGTGTYEQYF,TGTGCCATCAGTGAGCCCGGGACAGGAACCTACGAGCAGTACTTC
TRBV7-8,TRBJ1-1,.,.,CASSLDGADTEAFF,TGTGCCAGCAGCTTAGATGGGGCAGACACTGAAGCTTTCTTT
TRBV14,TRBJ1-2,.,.,CASSHGHYNGYTF,TGTGCCAGCAGCCACGGACATTATAATGGCTACACCTTC
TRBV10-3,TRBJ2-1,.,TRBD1,CAISDGQGGYNEQFF,TGTGCCATCAGTGACGGACAGGGGGGTTACAATGAGCAGTTCTTC
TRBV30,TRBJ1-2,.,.,CAWSSGGKYGYTF,TGTGCCTGGAGTAGTGGGGGCAAGTATGGCTACACCTTC
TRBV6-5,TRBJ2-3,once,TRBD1,CASSRDRGTDTQYF,TGTGCCAGCAGCCGGGACAGGGGCACAGATACGCAGTATTTT
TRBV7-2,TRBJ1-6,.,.,CASSQGPGMGKSPLHF,TGTGCCAGCAGCCAGGGGCCAGGGATGGGAAAATCACCCCTCCACTTT
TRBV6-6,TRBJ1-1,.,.,CASSAPGTVRTEAFF,TGTGCCAGCAGTGCCCCGGGGACTGTAAGGACTGAAGCTTTCTTT
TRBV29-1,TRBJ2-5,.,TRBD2,CSANPPGGTQYF,TGCAGCGCGAACCCACCGGGGGGGACACAGTACTTC
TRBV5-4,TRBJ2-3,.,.,CASSLGPLKGGAADTQYF,TGTGCCAGCAGCTTGGGCCCCCTTAAAGGGGGGGCAGCAGATACGCAGTATTTT
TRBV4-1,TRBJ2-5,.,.,CASSDLISISQETQYF,TGCGCCAGCAGCGACCTCATTAGTATCTCCCAAGAGACCCAGTACTTC
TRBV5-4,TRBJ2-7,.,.,CASSPWTNPYEQYF,TGTGCCAGCAGCCCTTGGACTAATCCCTACGAGCAGTACTTC
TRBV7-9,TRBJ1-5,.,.,CASSLAQGAGDQPQHF,TGTGCCAGCAGCTTAGCGCAGGGAGCTGGGGATCAGCCCCAGCATTTT
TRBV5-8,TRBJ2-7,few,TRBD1,CASSLRTGSEYF,TGTGCCAGCAGCTTACGGACAGGGAGCGAATACTTC
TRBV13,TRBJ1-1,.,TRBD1,CASSSEGQGYTEAFF,TGTGCCAGCAGCTCAGAGGGACAGGGTTACACTGAAGCTTTCTTT
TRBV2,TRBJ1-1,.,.,CASSPWGDEAFF,TGTGCCAGCAGTCCTTGGGGGGATGAAGCTTTCTTT
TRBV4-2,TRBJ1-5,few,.,CASSPGPSSNQPQHF,TGTGCCAGCAGCCCCGGACCCAGTAGCAATCAGCCCCAGCATTTT
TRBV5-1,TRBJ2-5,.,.,CATHEPGETQYF,TGCGCCACACACGAGCCGGGAGAGACCCAGTACTTC
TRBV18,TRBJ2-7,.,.,CASSPYPDSSSYEQYF,TGTGCCAGCTCACCATACCCGGACTCGAGCTCCTACGAGCAGTACTTC
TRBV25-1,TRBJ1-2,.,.,CASSDRTGRYGYTF,TGTGCCAGCAGTGACCGTACAGGGCGCTATGGCTACACCTTC
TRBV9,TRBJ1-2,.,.,CASSAPDSPNVGYTF,TGTGCCAGCAGCGCCCCGGACAGTCCCAACGTTGGCTACACCTTC
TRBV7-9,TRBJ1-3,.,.,CASSLIRSSGNTIYF,TGTGCCAGCAGCTTAATTAGATCCTCTGGAAACACCATATATTTT
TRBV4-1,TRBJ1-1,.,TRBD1,CASSQNIGGQGAFF,TGCGCCAGCAGCCAAAATATTGGGGGACAGGGGGCTTTCTTT
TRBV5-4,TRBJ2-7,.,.,CASSLQNSYEQYF,TGTGCCAGCAGCTTACAAAACTCCTACGAGCAGTACTTC
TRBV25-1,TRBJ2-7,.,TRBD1,CASSALGGNRGSEQYF,TGTGCCAGCAGCGCCTTAGGAGGCAACAGGGGCTCCGAGCAGTACTTC